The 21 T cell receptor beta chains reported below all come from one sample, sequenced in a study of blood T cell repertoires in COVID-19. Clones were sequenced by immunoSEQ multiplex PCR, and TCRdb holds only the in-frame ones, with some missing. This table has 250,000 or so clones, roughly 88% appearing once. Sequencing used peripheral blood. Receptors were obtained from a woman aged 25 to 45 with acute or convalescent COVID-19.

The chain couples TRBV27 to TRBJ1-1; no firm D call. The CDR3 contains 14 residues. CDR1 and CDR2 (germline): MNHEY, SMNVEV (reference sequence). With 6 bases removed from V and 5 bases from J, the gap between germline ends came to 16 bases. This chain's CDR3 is CASSPMGGWTEAFF. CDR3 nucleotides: TGTGCCAGCAGCCCGATGGGAGGGTGGACTGAAGCTTTCTTT.

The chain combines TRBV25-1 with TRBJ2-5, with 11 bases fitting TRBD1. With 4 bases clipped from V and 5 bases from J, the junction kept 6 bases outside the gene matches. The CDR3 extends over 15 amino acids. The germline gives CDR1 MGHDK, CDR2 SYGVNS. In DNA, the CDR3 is TGTGCCAGCAGTGCGTGGACAGGGGGCAGGGAGACCCAGTACTTC. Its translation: CASSAWTGGRETQYF.

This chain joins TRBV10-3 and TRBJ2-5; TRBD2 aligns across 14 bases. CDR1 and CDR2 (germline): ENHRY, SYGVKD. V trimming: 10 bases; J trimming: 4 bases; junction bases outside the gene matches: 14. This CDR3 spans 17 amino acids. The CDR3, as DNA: TGTGCCACATCAGAATCAGGGACTAGCGGGAGTAGAGAGACCCAGTACTTC. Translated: CATSESGTSGSRETQYF.

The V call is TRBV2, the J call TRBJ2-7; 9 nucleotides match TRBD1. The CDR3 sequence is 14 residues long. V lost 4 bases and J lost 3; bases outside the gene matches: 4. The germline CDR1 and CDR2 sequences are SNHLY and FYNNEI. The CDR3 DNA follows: TGTGCCAGCAGTGTGAGGGACAGGGTCTACGAGCAGTACTTC. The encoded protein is CASSVRDRVYEQYF.

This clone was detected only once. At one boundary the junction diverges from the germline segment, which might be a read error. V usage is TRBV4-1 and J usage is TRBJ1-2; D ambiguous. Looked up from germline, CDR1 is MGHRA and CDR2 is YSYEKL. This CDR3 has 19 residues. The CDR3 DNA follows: TGCGCCAGCAGCCAAGATTTGGGCGGCACAATACACCTTCTTCGGGGTCTCGTCTTC. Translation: CASSQDLGGTIHLLRGLVF.

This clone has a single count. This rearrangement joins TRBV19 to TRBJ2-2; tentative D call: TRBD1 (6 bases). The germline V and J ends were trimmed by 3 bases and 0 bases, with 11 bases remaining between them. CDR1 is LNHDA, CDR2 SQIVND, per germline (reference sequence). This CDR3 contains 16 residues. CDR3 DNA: TGTGCCAGTAGTATTTGGGGGCCGGCGAACACCGGGGAGCTGTTTTTT. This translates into CASSIWGPANTGELFF.

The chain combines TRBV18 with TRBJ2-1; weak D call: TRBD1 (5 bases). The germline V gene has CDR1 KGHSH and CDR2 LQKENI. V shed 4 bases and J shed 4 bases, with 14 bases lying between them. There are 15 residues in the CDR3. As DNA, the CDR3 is TGTGCCAGCTCACGACAAACCAGGGTATACAATGAGCAGTTCTTC. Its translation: CASSRQTRVYNEQFF.

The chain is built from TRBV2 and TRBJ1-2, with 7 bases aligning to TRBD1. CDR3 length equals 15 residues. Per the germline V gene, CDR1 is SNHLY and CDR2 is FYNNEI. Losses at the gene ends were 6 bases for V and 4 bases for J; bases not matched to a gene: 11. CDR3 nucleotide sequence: TGTGCCAGCAGGGTAGACAGGGAACCAGGCTATGGCTACACCTTC. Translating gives CASRVDREPGYGYTF.

DNA of the CDR3: TGTGCCAGCAGTGAGGACTTCCTAACAGATACGCAGTATTTT. This gives the protein CASSEDFLTDTQYF. V and J are TRBV2 and TRBJ2-3; weak D call: TRBD2 (5 bases). Germline V lookup: CDR1 SNHLY, CDR2 FYNNEI. V lost 3 bases and J 3 bases, leaving 10 bases between the germline ends. The CDR3 length is 14 residues.

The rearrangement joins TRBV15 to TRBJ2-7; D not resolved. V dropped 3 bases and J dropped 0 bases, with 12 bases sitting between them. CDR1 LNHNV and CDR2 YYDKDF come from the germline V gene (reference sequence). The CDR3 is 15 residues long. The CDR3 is CATSSPEASSYEQYF. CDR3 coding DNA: TGTGCCACCAGCAGCCCCGAGGCGAGCTCCTACGAGCAGTACTTC.

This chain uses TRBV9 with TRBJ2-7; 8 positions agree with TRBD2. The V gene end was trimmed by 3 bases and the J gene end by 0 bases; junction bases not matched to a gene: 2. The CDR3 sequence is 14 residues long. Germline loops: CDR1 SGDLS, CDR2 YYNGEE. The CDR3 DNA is TGTGCCAGCAGCGCCGGGACTAGCTCCTACGAGCAGTACTTC. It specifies CASSAGTSSYEQYF. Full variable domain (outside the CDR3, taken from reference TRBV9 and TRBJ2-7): DSGVTQTPKHLITATGQRVTLRCSPRSGDLSVYWYQQSLDQGLQFLIQYYNGEERAKGNILERFSAQQFPDLHSELNLSSLELGDSALYFCASSAGTSSYEQYFGPGTRLTVT.

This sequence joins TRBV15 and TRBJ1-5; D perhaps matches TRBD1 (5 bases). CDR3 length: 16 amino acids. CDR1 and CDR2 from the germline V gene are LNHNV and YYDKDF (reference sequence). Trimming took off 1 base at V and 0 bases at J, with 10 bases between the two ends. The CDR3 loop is CATSRAGRDSNQPQHF. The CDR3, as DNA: TGTGCCACCAGCAGAGCCGGCAGGGATAGCAATCAGCCCCAGCATTTT. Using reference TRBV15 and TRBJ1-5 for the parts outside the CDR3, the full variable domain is DAMVIQNPRYQVTQFGKPVTLSCSQTLNHNVMYWYQQKSSQAPKLLFHYYDKDFNNEADTPDNFQSRRPNTSFCFLDIRSPGLGDTAMYLCATSRAGRDSNQPQHFGDGTRLSIL.

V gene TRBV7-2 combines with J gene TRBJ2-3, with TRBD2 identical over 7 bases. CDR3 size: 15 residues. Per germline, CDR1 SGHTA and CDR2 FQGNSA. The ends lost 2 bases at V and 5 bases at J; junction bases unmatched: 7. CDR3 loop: CASSLRWEGLDTQYF. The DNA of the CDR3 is TGTGCCAGCAGCTTAAGGTGGGAGGGCCTAGATACGCAGTATTTT.

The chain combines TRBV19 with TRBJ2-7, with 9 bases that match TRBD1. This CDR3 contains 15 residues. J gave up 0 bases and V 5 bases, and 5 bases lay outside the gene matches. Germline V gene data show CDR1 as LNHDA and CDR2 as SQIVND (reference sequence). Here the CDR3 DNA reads TGTGCCAGTAGTCCAGGGACAGGGAGCTCCTACGAGCAGTACTTC. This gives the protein CASSPGTGSSYEQYF.

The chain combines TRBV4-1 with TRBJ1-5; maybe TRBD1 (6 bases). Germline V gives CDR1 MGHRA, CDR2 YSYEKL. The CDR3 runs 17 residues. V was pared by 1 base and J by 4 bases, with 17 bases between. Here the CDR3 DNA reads TGCGCCAGCAGCCAAGGTCTTAGGGCAGGGGATAATCAGCCCCAGCATTTT. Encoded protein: CASSQGLRAGDNQPQHF.

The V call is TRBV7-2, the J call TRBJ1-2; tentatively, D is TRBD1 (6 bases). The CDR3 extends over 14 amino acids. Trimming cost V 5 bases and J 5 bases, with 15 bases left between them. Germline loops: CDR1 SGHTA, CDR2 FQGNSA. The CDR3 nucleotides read TGTGCCAGCAGCGTGGGGGGGCAGGGGTATGGCTACACCTTC. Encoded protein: CASSVGGQGYGYTF.

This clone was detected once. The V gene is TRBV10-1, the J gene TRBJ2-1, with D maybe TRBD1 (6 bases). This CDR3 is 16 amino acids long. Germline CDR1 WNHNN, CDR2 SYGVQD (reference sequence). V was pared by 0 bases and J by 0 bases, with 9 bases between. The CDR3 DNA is TGCGCCAGCAGTGAGTCGGGGGCGGCCTCCTACAATGAGCAGTTCTTC. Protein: CASSESGAASYNEQFF.

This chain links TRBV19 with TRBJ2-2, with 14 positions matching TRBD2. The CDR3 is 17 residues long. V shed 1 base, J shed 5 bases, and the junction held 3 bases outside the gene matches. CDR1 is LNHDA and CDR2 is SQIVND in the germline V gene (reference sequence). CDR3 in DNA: TGTGCCAGTAGTATAGGGACTAGCGGGAGGCTTACCGGGGAGCTGTTTTTT. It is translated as CASSIGTSGRLTGELFF.

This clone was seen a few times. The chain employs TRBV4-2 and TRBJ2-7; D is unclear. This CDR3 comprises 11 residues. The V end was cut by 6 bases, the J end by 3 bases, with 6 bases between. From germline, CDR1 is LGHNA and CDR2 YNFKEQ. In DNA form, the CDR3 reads TGTGCCAGCAGAGCTGACTACGAGCAGTACTTC. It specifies CASRADYEQYF.

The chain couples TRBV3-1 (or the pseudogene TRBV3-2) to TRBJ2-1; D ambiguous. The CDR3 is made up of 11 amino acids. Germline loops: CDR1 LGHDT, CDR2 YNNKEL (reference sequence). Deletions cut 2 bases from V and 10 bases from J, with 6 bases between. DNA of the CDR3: TGTGCCAGCAGCCAAATACGGGAGCAGTTCTTC. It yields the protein CASSQIREQFF.

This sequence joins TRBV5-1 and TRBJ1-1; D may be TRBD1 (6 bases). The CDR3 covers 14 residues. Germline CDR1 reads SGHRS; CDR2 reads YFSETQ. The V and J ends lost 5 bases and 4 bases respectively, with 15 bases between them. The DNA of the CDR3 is TGCGCCAGCAGGGCTCAGGTAGGGGGCACTGAAGCTTTCTTT. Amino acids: CASRAQVGGTEAFF.